The 30 T cell receptor beta chains reported below all come from one sample, sequenced in a study of T-cell reconstitution after alpha-beta-depleted transplantation in children. Preparation of the TCRbeta library involved a method that used unique molecular identifiers. TCRdb redid the calling of the PCR reads with MiXCR, one entry per CDR3 protein. The sample records roughly 490,000 distinct CDR3 sequences, roughly 10% being singletons. Sequencing used PBMCs, mostly from graft donor cells, obtained 180 days after TCRalphabeta/CD19-depleted stem cell transplant. These receptors were collected from a female patient younger than 10 who had a stem cell transplant for aplastic anemia, so the T cells may come from the graft donor.

The rearrangement links TRBV25-1 to TRBJ2-1; D not certain. The CDR3 is made up of 15 amino acids. Germline CDR1 reads MGHDK; CDR2 reads SYGVNS. The V end lost 7 bases, the J end lost 2 bases, and 15 bases lay between the germline ends. In DNA form, the CDR3 reads TGTGCCAGCAATGTGGGTTCAGCAACCTACAATGAGCAGTTCTTC. Its protein product is CASNVGSATYNEQFF.

This sequence joins TRBV29-1 and TRBJ1-1, with D perhaps TRBD1 (6 bases). CDR1 SQVTM and CDR2 ANQGSEA come from the germline V gene. CDR3 size: 11 residues. Trimming took 5 bases from V and 7 from J, leaving 11 bases between them. This chain's CDR3 is CSVRTENEAFF. The CDR3 DNA reads as TGCAGCGTTAGGACAGAGAATGAAGCTTTCTTT.

This clonotype was seen only a few times. The V and J genes are TRBV12-3 or TRBV12-4 and TRBJ1-6; D remains unclear. The CDR3 totals 14 residues. The ends were cut back, 5 bases at V and 6 bases at J, with 11 bases in the middle. The CDR3 bases are TGTGCCAGCAGTAGACGGACTCTTAATTCACCCCTCCACTTT. Protein: CASSRRTLNSPLHF.

This clonotype was counted a few times. The chain is built from TRBV27 and TRBJ2-1; 10 nucleotides line up with TRBD2. V dropped 4 bases and J dropped 5; count of bases not matched to a gene: 8. This CDR3 contains 16 residues. In germline, CDR1 is MNHEY, CDR2 SMNVEV (reference sequence). Written as DNA, the CDR3 is TGTGCCAGCAGTTCACCTGCTAGCGGGAGCAACAATGAGCAGTTCTTC. Translated: CASSSPASGSNNEQFF.

This clonotype showed up just a few times. The gene calls are TRBV6-1 and TRBJ2-3, with 7 bases identical to TRBD1. Germline lookup yields CDR1 MNHNS and CDR2 SASEGT. The CDR3 runs to 15 residues. Trimming took 6 bases from V and 1 from J; bases not matched to a gene: 7. CDR3 coding DNA: TGTGCCAGCAGCCCGACAGGGATGGGCACAGATACGCAGTATTTT. Translating it yields CASSPTGMGTDTQYF.

The V and J genes are TRBV12-3 or TRBV12-4 and TRBJ2-1, with 9 positions matching TRBD1. This CDR3 region has 15 residues. V dropped 6 bases and J dropped 5; count of bases not matched to a gene: 8. CDR3: CASSHTGTGNNEQFF. DNA for the CDR3: TGTGCCAGCAGCCACACCGGGACAGGGAACAATGAGCAGTTCTTC.

The chain recombines TRBV4-1 with TRBJ2-1, with TRBD2 as a possible D gene (9 bases). Germline V gene sequence: CDR1 MGHRA, CDR2 YSYEKL. Trimming took 4 bases from V and 0 from J, leaving 31 bases between them. The CDR3 contains 22 residues. CDR3 amino acids: CASSLRTGPGLAVPSSYNEQFF. The CDR3 nucleotides read TGCGCCAGCAGCCTCCGGACAGGGCCGGGACTAGCTGTCCCGAGCTCCTACAATGAGCAGTTCTTC.

This clonotype occurred a few times. CDR3 DNA: TGCAGCGTTGAGGGGCTAGCGGGAGTCGGGGGTGACTACAATGAGCAGTTCTTC. Amino acid sequence: CSVEGLAGVGGDYNEQFF. The V and J genes are TRBV29-1 and TRBJ2-1; 10 nucleotides align to TRBD2. V gave up 3 bases and J gave up 3 bases; unmatched junction bases: 14. The germline V gene encodes CDR1 SQVTM and CDR2 ANQGSEA. The CDR3 has 18 amino acids.

V and J are TRBV5-1 and TRBJ1-1; tentatively, D is TRBD1 (6 bases). CDR3 length: 14 amino acids. Trimming left V 1 base short and J 4 bases short, with 11 bases between. Germline assignment: CDR1 SGHRS and CDR2 YFSETQ. CDR3 loop: CASSLQGSGTEAFF. The CDR3 bases are TGCGCCAGCAGCTTGCAGGGGTCTGGCACTGAAGCTTTCTTT.

This clonotype was picked up many times. This chain links TRBV28 with TRBJ2-1, with 7 bases fitting TRBD2. Germline values: CDR1 MDHEN, CDR2 SYDVKM. The CDR3 has 13 residues. With 5 bases clipped from V and 7 bases from J, the junction kept 5 bases outside the gene matches. CDR3 protein: CASSGAGLNEQFF. CDR3 nucleotide sequence: TGTGCCAGCAGTGGAGCGGGATTGAATGAGCAGTTCTTC.

This clonotype came up many times. The V and J genes are TRBV5-6 and TRBJ1-2; possibly TRBD1 for D (6 bases). V lost 2 bases to trimming and J lost 4 bases, with 9 bases between them. Germline assignment: CDR1 SGHDT and CDR2 YYEEEE. This CDR3 contains 13 residues. The CDR3 loop is CASSFTGIYGYTF. In nucleotides, the CDR3 is TGTGCCAGCAGCTTCACAGGGATCTATGGCTACACCTTC.

The chain combines TRBV7-3 with TRBJ2-3; no clear D gene. Germline values: CDR1 SGHTA, CDR2 FQGTGA. CDR3 size: 14 residues. Trimming removed 7 bases from V and 5 bases from J, with 16 bases in between. The chain's CDR3 is CASTMSVAGDTQYF. The DNA of the CDR3 is TGTGCCAGCACCATGTCGGTGGCTGGAGATACGCAGTATTTT.

J is TRBJ2-2 and V is TRBV3-1; 7 bases align to TRBD2. The V segment lost 1 base and the J segment 0 bases; nucleotides outside the gene matches: 8. The CDR3 length is 18 residues. The V gene's germline CDR1 is LGHDT and CDR2 YNNKEL (reference sequence). CDR3 amino acids: CASSQAPRLAANTGELFF. DNA of the CDR3: TGTGCCAGCAGCCAAGCCCCCCGGCTAGCGGCGAACACCGGGGAGCTGTTTTTT.

V gene TRBV6-2 or TRBV6-3 combines with J gene TRBJ2-6; 7 nucleotides agree with TRBD1. With V trimmed by 8 bases and J by 2 bases, 6 bases remained unmatched. The CDR3 is made up of 15 amino acids. CDR1 is MNHEY, CDR2 SVGEGT, per germline. CDR3 protein: CASDPQGAGANVLTF. The CDR3 nucleotides are TGTGCCAGCGACCCCCAGGGGGCTGGGGCCAACGTCCTGACTTTC.

Only a few counts were recorded for this clonotype. The chain employs TRBV27 and TRBJ2-7; TRBD1 is a possible D gene (5 bases). Germline values: CDR1 MNHEY, CDR2 SMNVEV (reference sequence). V lost 3 bases, J lost 1 base, and 13 bases lay in between. This CDR3 comprises 15 residues. This CDR3 is CASSLGPFGSYEQYF. The CDR3 nucleotides read TGTGCCAGCAGTTTGGGGCCTTTCGGGTCCTACGAGCAGTACTTC.

A few counts support this clonotype. The chain employs TRBV20-1 and TRBJ2-5; D is unclear. This CDR3 is 13 amino acids long. The germline V gene encodes CDR1 DFQATT and CDR2 SNEGSKA (reference sequence). With 5 bases removed from V and 1 base from J, the gap between germline ends came to 11 bases. As DNA, the CDR3 is TGCAGTGCTCGCCGACTTGGCCAAGAGACCCAGTACTTC. Protein sequence: CSARRLGQETQYF.

This clonotype was counted a few times. The chain is built from TRBV20-1 and TRBJ2-1; D is possibly TRBD2 (5 bases). The V end was cut by 0 bases, the J end by 9 bases, with 18 bases between. The CDR3 totals 15 residues. CDR1 DFQATT and CDR2 SNEGSKA come from the germline V gene (reference sequence). Here the CDR3 reads CSARDRARPSTEQFF. In DNA, the CDR3 is TGCAGTGCTAGAGATCGCGCAAGACCTAGCACTGAGCAGTTCTTC.

In this sample, this clonotype turned up a few times. The chain uses TRBV27 and TRBJ2-2, with D possibly TRBD1 on 6 matching bases. Germline V gene data show CDR1 as MNHEY and CDR2 as SMNVEV (reference sequence). The length of the CDR3 is 13 residues. V dropped 3 bases and J dropped 6 bases, with 8 bases sitting between them. The CDR3 nucleotides are TGTGCCAGCAGTTTGCACAGGGCCGGGGAGCTGTTTTTT. It specifies CASSLHRAGELFF.

V and J are TRBV27 and TRBJ2-1; 12 positions agree with TRBD2. The germline CDR1 and CDR2 sequences are MNHEY and SMNVEV (reference sequence). The V and J ends lost 7 bases and 0 bases, in that order; junction bases with no gene match: 4. The CDR3 consists of 16 residues. The CDR3 nucleotides are TGTGCCAGCACCATACTAGCGGGAGGCTCCTACAATGAGCAGTTCTTC. Protein: CASTILAGGSYNEQFF.

The chain combines TRBV20-1 with TRBJ2-1; the D is unclear. Between the trimmed V and J ends, which lost 3 bases and 7 bases, there was a span of 13 bases. Germline assignment: CDR1 DFQATT and CDR2 SNEGSKA (reference sequence). CDR3 length: 13 residues. The CDR3, as DNA: TGCAGTGCTAGCGGACCAGGCCTTAATGAGCAGTTCTTC. This sequence encodes CSASGPGLNEQFF.

This clonotype was detected only a few times. The chain carries TRBV7-9 and TRBJ2-7; weak D call: TRBD1 (5 bases). This CDR3 contains 17 residues. V was shortened by 0 bases and J by 5 bases, with 20 bases between the two germline ends. CDR1 is SEHNR and CDR2 is FQNEAQ in the germline V gene (reference sequence). The CDR3 is CASSLAQGFPKVDEQYV. DNA for the CDR3: TGTGCCAGCAGCTTAGCTCAGGGCTTCCCAAAGGTGGACGAGCAGTACGTC.

Note on this clonotype: One junction end disagrees with the germline gene, perhaps due to a read error. The chain carries TRBV25-1 and TRBJ2-4; no firm D call. The CDR3 contains 13 residues. Germline CDR1 MGHDK, CDR2 SYGVNS. CDR3 in DNA: TGTGCCAGCAGTGATTTTGACGGAAACATTCAGCACTTC. Protein sequence: CASSDFDGNIQHF.

This clonotype was recorded a few times. This chain connects TRBV25-1 to TRBJ2-2; 7 bases match TRBD1. Trimming took 3 bases from V and 4 from J; bases not matched to a gene: 11. The CDR3 consists of 17 residues. Looked up from germline, CDR1 is MGHDK and CDR2 is SYGVNS. Here the CDR3 DNA reads TGTGCCAGCAGTGATCTTTTGACAGGGCCGGGCACCGGGGAGCTGTTTTTT. This codes for CASSDLLTGPGTGELFF.

This clonotype was picked up many times. The V and J genes are TRBV5-1 and TRBJ2-3, with D possibly being TRBD1 (5 bases). This CDR3 has 14 amino acids. V lost 4 bases to trimming and J lost 0 bases, with 9 bases between them. Germline CDR1 and CDR2: SGHRS and YFSETQ. Here the CDR3 DNA reads TGCGCCAGCAGCCTGACAGATAGCACAGATACGCAGTATTTT. Protein sequence: CASSLTDSTDTQYF.

Of note for this clonotype: Without the conserved terminal phenylalanine or tryptophan, this CDR3 likely stems from a read error. The DNA is omitted, as the CDR3 cannot be located on it reliably, and the CDR3 follows TCRdb's listing. J is TRBJ2-7 and V is TRBV21-1; the D call in the table, TRBD2, was not verified against the DNA. TRBV21-1 is a pseudogene. The CDR3 length is 9 residues, termini included. The CDR3 reads CASVSREYL.

This clonotype was found a few times. The chain couples TRBV24-1 to TRBJ1-2; tentatively, D is TRBD1 (5 bases). V was pared by 4 bases and J by 5 bases, with 13 bases between. The CDR3 covers 14 residues. Per the germline V gene, CDR1 is KGHDR and CDR2 is SFDVKD. Here the CDR3 reads CATSDPGHPYGYTF. Written as DNA, the CDR3 is TGTGCCACCAGTGACCCCGGACACCCATATGGCTACACCTTC.

This clonotype was found a few times. The chain carries TRBV4-3 and TRBJ2-1, with no clear D. From germline, CDR1 is LGHNA and CDR2 YSLEER. V shed 5 bases and J shed 3 bases, with 14 bases lying between them. The CDR3 covers 15 residues. CDR3 bases: TGCGCCAGCAGCTTAAGGTCGTCTCTCTACAATGAGCAGTTCTTC. Translating it yields CASSLRSSLYNEQFF.

This clonotype was detected only a few times. The gene calls are TRBV7-2 and TRBJ2-6, with D uncertain. The CDR3 is 17 residues long. Trimming left V 3 bases short and J 4 bases short, with 16 bases between. Germline assignment: CDR1 SGHTA and CDR2 FQGNSA. The CDR3 reads CASSFLPSTSGANVLTF. The CDR3 nucleotides are TGTGCCAGCAGCTTTCTCCCTAGTACGTCCGGGGCCAACGTCCTGACTTTC.

J is TRBJ1-4 and V is TRBV5-1, with unresolved D. Trimming cost V 2 bases and J 4 bases, with 6 bases left between them. There are 13 residues in the CDR3. Germline values: CDR1 SGHRS, CDR2 YFSETQ. CDR3 in amino acids: CASSFPGNEKLFF. CDR3 nucleotide sequence: TGCGCCAGCAGCTTCCCGGGTAATGAAAAACTGTTTTTT.

This clonotype came up many times. This rearrangement joins TRBV5-1 to TRBJ1-5; D not certain. Trimming took 0 bases from V and 0 from J, leaving 4 bases between them. This CDR3 is 14 amino acids long. The germline gives CDR1 SGHRS, CDR2 YFSETQ. CDR3 nucleotide sequence: TGCGCCAGCAGCTTGGGCTATAGCAATCAGCCCCAGCATTTT. This translates into CASSLGYSNQPQHF.